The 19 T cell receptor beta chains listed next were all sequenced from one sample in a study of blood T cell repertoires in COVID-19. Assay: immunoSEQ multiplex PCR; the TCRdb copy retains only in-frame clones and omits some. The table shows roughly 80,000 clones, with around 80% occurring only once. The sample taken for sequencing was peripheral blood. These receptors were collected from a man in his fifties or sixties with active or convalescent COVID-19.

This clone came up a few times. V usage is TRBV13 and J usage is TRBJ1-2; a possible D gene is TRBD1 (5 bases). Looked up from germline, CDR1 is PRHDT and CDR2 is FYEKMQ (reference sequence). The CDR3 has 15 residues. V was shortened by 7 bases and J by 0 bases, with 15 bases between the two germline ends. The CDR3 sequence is CASTKGVIANYGYTF. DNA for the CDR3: TGTGCCAGCACCAAAGGGGTCATCGCTAACTATGGCTACACCTTC.

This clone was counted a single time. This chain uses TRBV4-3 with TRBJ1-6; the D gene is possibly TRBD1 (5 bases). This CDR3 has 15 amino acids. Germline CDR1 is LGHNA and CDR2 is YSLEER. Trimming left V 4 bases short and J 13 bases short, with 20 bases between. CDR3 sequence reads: CASSPILAAEGPLHF. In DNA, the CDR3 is TGCGCCAGCAGCCCCATCCTAGCGGCGGAGGGGCCCCTCCACTTT.

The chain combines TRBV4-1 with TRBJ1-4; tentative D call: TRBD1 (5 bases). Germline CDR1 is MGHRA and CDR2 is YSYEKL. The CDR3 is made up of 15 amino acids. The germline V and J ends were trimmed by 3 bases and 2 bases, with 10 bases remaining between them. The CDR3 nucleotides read TGCGCCAGCAGCCATGGAGGGGCCACTAATGAAAAACTGTTTTTT. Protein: CASSHGGATNEKLFF.

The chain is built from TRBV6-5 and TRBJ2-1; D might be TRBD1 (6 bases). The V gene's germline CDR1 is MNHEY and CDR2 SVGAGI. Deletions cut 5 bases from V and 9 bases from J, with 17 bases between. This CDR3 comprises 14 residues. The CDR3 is CASSTGTSYGEQFF. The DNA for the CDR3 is TGTGCCAGCAGTACGGGGACATCCTACGGTGAGCAGTTCTTC.

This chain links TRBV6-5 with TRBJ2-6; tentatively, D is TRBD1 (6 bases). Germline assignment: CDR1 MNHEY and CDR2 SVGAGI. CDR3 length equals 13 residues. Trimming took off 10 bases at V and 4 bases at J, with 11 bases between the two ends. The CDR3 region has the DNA TGTGCCACACAGGGCTACGGGGCCAACGTCCTGACTTTC. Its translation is CATQGYGANVLTF.

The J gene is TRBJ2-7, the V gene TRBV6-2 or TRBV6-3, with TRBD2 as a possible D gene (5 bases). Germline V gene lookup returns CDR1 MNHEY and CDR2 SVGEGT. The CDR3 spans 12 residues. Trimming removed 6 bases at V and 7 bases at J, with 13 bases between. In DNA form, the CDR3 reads TGTGCCAGCAGCGTCTGGACGGGAGAGCAGTACTTC. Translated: CASSVWTGEQYF.

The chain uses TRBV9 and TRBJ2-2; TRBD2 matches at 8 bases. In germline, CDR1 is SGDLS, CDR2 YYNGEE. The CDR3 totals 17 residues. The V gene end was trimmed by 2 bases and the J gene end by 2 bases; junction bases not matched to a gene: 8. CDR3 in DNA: TGTGCCAGCAGCGTCCGATCAAGCGGGGGAAACACCGGGGAGCTGTTTTTT. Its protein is CASSVRSSGGNTGELFF. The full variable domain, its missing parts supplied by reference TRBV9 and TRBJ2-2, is DSGVTQTPKHLITATGQRVTLRCSPRSGDLSVYWYQQSLDQGLQFLIQYYNGEERAKGNILERFSAQQFPDLHSELNLSSLELGDSALYFCASSVRSSGGNTGELFFGEGSRLTVL.

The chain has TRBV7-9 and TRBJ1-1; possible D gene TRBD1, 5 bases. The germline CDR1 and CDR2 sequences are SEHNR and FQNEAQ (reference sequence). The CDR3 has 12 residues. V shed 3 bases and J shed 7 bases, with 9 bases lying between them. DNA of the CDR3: TGTGCCAGCAGCTTGCAGGGCCTTGAAGCTTTCTTT. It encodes CASSLQGLEAFF.

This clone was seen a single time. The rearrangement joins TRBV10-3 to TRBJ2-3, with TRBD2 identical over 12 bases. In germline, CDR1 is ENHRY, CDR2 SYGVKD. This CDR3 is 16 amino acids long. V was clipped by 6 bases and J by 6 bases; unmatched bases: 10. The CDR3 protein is CAIRRGRLAGDDTQYF. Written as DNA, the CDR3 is TGTGCCATCAGGCGGGGAAGACTAGCGGGGGACGATACGCAGTATTTT.

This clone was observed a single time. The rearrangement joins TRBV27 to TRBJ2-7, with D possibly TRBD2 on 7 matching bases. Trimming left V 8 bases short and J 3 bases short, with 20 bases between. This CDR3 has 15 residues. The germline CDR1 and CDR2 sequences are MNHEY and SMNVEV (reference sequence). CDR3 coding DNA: TGTGCCAGCCAAGCCGGGGGGCAGCCCTTCTACGAGCAGTACTTC. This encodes CASQAGGQPFYEQYF.

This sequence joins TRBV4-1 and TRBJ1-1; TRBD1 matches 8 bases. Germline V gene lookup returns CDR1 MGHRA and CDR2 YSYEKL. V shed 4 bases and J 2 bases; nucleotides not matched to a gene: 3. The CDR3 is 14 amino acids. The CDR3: CASSRDRTNTEAFF. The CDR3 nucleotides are TGCGCCAGCAGCCGGGACAGGACAAACACTGAAGCTTTCTTT.

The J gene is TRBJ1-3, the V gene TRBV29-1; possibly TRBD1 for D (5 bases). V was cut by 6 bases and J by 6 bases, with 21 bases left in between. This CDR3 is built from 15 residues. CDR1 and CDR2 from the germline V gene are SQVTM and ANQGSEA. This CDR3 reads CSVAPVWGAENTIYF. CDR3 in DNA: TGCAGCGTCGCTCCGGTGTGGGGCGCGGAAAACACCATATATTTT.

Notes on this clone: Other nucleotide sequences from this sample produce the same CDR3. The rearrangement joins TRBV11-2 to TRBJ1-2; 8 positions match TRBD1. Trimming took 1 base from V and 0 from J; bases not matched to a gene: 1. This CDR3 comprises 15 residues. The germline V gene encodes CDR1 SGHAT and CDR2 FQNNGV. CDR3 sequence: CASSLGTGPNYGYTF. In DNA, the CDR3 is TGTGCCAGCAGCTTAGGGACAGGGCCTAACTATGGCTACACCTTC.

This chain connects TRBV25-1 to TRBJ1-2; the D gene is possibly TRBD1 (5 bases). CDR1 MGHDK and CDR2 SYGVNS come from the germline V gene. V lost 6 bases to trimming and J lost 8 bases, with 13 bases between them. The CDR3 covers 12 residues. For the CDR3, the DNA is TGTGCCAGCAGAAGGGGTTTGGGCGGCTACACCTTC. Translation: CASRRGLGGYTF.

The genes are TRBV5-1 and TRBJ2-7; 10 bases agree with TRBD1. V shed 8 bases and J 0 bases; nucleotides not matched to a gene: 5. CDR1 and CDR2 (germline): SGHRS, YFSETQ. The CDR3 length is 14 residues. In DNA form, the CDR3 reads TGCGCCAGTGGGGACAGGGGAGTCTCCTACGAGCAGTACTTC. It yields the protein CASGDRGVSYEQYF.

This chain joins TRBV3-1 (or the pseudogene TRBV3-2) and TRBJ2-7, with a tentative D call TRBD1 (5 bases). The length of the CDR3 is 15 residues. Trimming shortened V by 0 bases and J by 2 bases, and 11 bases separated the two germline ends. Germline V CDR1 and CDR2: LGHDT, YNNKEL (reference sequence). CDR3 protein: CASSQDQAGPYEQYF. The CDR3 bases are TGTGCCAGCAGCCAAGATCAGGCAGGGCCCTACGAGCAGTACTTC.

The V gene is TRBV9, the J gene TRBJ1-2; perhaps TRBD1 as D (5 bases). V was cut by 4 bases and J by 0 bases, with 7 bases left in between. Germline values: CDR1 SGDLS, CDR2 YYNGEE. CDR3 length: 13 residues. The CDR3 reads CASSLTANYGYTF. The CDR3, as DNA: TGTGCCAGCAGCCTGACAGCTAACTATGGCTACACCTTC. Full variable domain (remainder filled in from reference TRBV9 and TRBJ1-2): DSGVTQTPKHLITATGQRVTLRCSPRSGDLSVYWYQQSLDQGLQFLIQYYNGEERAKGNILERFSAQQFPDLHSELNLSSLELGDSALYFCASSLTANYGYTFGSGTRLTVV.

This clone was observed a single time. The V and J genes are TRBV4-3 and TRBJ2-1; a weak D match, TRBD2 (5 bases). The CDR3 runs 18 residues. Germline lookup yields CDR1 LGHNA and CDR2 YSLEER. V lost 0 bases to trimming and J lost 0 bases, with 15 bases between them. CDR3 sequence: CASSQDGSPGSSYNEQFF. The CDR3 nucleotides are TGCGCCAGCAGCCAAGATGGTAGCCCGGGAAGCTCCTACAATGAGCAGTTCTTC.

CDR3 bases: TGTGCCAGCAGTTCCCGACAGGGCACAGATACGCAGTATTTT. Protein product: CASSSRQGTDTQYF. This chain links TRBV6-5 with TRBJ2-3, with D possibly matching TRBD1 (6 bases). This CDR3 spans 14 amino acids. The germline gives CDR1 MNHEY, CDR2 SVGAGI. V was pared by 4 bases and J by 1 base, with 9 bases between.